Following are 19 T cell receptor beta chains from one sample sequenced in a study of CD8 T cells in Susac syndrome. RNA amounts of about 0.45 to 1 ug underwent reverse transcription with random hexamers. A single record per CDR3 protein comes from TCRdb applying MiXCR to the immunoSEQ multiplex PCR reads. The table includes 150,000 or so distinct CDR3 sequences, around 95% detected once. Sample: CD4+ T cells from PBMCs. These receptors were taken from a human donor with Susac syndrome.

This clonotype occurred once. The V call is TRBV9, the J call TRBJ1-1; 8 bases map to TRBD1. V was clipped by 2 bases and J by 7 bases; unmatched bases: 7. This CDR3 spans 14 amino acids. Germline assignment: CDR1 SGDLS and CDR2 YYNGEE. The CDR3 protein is CASSVESGTGEAFF. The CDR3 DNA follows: TGTGCCAGCAGCGTGGAATCAGGGACAGGTGAAGCTTTCTTT. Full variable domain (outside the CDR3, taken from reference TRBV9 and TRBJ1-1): DSGVTQTPKHLITATGQRVTLRCSPRSGDLSVYWYQQSLDQGLQFLIQYYNGEERAKGNILERFSAQQFPDLHSELNLSSLELGDSALYFCASSVESGTGEAFFGQGTRLTVV.

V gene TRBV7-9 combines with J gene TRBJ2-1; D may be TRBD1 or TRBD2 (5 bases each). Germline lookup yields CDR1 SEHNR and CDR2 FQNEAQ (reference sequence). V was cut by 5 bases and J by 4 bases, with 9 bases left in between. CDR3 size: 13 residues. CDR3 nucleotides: TGTGCCAGCAGCCCCAGGGAGTACAATGAGCAGTTCTTC. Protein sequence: CASSPREYNEQFF.

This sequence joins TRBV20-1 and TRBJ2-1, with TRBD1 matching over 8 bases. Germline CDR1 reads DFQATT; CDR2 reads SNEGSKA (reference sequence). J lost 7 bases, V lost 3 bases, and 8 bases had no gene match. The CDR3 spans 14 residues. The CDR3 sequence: CSARDRVGRNEQFF. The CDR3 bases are TGCAGTGCTAGGGACAGGGTGGGGAGGAATGAGCAGTTCTTC.

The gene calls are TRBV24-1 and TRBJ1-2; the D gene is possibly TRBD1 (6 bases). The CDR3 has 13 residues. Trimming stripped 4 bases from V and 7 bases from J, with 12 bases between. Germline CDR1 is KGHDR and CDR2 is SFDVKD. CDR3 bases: TGTGCCACCAGTGACGCAGGGGTCCGTGGCTACACCTTC. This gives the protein CATSDAGVRGYTF.

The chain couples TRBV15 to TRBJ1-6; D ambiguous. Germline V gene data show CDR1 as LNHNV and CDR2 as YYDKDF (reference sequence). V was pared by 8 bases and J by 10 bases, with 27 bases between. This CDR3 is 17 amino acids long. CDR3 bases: TGTGCCACCTCACCCAAACGCCACACCAAACGGGGATCACCCCTCCACTTT. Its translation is CATSPKRHTKRGSPLHF.

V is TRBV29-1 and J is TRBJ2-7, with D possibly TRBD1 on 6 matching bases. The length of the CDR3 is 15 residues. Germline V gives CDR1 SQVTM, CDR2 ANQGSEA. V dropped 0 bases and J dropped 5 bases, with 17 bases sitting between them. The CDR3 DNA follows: TGCAGCGTTGAAGATCGGCAGGGGCCACAGGACGAGCAGTACTTC. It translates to CSVEDRQGPQDEQYF.

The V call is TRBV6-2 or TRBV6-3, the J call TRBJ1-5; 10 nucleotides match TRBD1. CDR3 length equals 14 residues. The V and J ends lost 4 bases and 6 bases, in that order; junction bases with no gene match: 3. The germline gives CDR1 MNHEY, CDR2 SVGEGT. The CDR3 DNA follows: TGTGCCAGCAGTTCTCGGGACAGGGGTCAGCCCCAGCATTTT. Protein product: CASSSRDRGQPQHF.

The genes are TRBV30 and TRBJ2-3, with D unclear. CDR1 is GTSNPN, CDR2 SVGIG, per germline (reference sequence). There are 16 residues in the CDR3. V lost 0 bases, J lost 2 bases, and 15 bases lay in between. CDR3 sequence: CAWSVGLGTLTDTQYF. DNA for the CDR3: TGTGCCTGGAGTGTGGGGTTAGGAACCCTCACAGATACGCAGTATTTT.

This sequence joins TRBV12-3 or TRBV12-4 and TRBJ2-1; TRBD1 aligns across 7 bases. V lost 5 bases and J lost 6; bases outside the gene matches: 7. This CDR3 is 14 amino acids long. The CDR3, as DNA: TGTGCCAGCAGTCTCGACAGGGTGGTCAATGAGCAGTTCTTC. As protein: CASSLDRVVNEQFF.

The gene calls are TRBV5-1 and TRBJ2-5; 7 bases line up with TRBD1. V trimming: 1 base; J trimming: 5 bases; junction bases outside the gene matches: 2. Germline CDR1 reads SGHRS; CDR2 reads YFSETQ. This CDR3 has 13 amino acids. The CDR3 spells CASSLQGEETQYF. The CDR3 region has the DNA TGCGCCAGCAGCTTGCAGGGGGAGGAGACCCAGTACTTC.

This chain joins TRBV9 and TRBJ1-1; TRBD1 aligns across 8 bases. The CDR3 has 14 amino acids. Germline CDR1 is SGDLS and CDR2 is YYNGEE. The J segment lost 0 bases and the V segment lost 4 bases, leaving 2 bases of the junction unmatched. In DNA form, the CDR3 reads TGTGCCAGCAGCCTGACAGGGGTGAACACTGAAGCTTTCTTT. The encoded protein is CASSLTGVNTEAFF.

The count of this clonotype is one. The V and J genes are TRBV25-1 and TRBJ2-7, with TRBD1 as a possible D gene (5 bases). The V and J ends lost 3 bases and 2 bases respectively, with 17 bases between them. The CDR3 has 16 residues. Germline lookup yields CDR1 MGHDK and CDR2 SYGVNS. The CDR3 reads CASSDRTGPSPYEQYF. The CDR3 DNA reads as TGTGCCAGCAGTGACCGTACAGGACCTTCCCCCTACGAGCAGTACTTC.

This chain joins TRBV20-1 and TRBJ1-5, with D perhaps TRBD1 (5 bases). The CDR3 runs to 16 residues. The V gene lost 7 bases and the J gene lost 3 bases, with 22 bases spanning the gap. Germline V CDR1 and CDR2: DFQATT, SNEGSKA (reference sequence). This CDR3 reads CSVPIQGLEFNQPQHF. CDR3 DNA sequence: TGCAGTGTCCCGATCCAGGGACTGGAATTCAATCAGCCCCAGCATTTT.

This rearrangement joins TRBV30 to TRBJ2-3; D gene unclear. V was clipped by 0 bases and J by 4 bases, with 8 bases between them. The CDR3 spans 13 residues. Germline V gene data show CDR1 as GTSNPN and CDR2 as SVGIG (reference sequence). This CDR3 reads CAWSVRRADTQYF. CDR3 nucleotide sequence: TGTGCCTGGAGTGTGAGGCGCGCAGATACGCAGTATTTT.

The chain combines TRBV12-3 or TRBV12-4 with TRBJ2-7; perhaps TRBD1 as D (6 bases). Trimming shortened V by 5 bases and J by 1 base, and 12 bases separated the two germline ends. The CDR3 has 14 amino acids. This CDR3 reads CASSILTGSYEQYF. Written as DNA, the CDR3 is TGTGCCAGCAGTATCTTGACAGGTTCCTACGAGCAGTACTTC.

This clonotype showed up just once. The CDR3 reads CASSYSRAVGTLGSLHF. The CDR3 coding sequence is TGTGCCAGCAGTTACTCGCGGGCAGTGGGGACCTTGGGGTCCCTCCACTTT. The chain carries TRBV6-5 and TRBJ1-6; the D gene is possibly TRBD1 (5 bases). Looked up from germline, CDR1 is MNHEY and CDR2 is SVGAGI. The CDR3 length is 17 residues. V shed 0 bases and J shed 14 bases, with 23 bases lying between them.

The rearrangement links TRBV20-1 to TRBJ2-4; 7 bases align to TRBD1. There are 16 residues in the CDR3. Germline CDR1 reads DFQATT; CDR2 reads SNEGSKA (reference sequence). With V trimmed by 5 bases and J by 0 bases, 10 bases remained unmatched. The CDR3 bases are TGCAGTGCTCTGGGGGAGCCAGGGGGAGCCAAAAACATTCAGTACTTC. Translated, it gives CSALGEPGGAKNIQYF.

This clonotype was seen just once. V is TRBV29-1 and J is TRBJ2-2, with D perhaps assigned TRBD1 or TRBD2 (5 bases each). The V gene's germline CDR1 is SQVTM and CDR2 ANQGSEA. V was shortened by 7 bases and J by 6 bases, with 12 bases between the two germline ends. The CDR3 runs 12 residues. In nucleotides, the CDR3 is TGCAGCGCCGGGACGCCTCCCGGGGAGCTGTTTTTT. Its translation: CSAGTPPGELFF.

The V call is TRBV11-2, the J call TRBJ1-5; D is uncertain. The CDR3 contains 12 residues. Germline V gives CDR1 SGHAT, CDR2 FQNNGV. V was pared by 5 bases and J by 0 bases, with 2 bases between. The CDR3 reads CASSTSNQPQHF. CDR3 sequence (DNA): TGTGCCAGCAGCACTAGCAATCAGCCCCAGCATTTT. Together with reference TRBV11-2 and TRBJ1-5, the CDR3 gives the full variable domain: EAGVAQSPRYKIIEKRQSVAFWCNPISGHATLYWYQQILGQGPKLLIQFQNNGVVDDSQLPKDRFSAERLKGVDSTLKIQPAKLEDSAVYLCASSTSNQPQHFGDGTRLSIL.